These 23 T cell receptor beta chains originate from one sample sequenced in a study of glioma-infiltrating T cells. The iRepertoire nested amplicon-rescue multiplex PCR amplified TCR alpha and beta CDR3s from RNA. TCRdb analysed the multiplex PCR reads with MiXCR anew, one entry per CDR3 protein. The sample holds around 140,000 distinct CDR3 sequences, approximately 39% seen once. The sample was glioma tissue, nonneoplastic brain tissue, or PBMCs (not recorded which). The receptors come from a human donor with low-grade glioma or glioblastoma, undergoing nonglioma brain surgery, or in good health (not recorded which).

This clonotype was recorded a few times. The chain carries TRBV29-1 and TRBJ1-2, with 8 bases aligning to TRBD1. This CDR3 has 13 amino acids. Unmatched junction bases numbered 6, after V lost 3 bases and J lost 6 bases. Germline loops: CDR1 SQVTM, CDR2 ANQGSEA. The CDR3, as DNA: TGCAGCGTTGAGGGCCAGGGGGCTGATGGCTACACCTTC. This gives the protein CSVEGQGADGYTF. Combining the CDR3 with reference TRBV29-1 and TRBJ1-2 gives the whole variable domain SAVISQKPSRDICQRGTSLTIQCQVDSQVTMMFWYRQQPGQSLTLIATANQGSEATYESGFVIDKFPISRPNLTFSTLTVSNMSPEDSSIYLCSVEGQGADGYTFGSGTRLTVV.

The chain employs TRBV15 and TRBJ1-2, with 10 bases fitting TRBD1. The trim removed 1 base at V and 6 bases at J, leaving 8 bases unmatched. In germline, CDR1 is LNHNV, CDR2 YYDKDF (reference sequence). CDR3 length equals 16 residues. The CDR3 here is CATSRAERQGANGYTF. The CDR3 DNA follows: TGTGCCACCAGCAGAGCGGAGAGACAGGGGGCTAATGGCTACACCTTC. Full variable domain (remainder filled in from reference TRBV15 and TRBJ1-2): DAMVIQNPRYQVTQFGKPVTLSCSQTLNHNVMYWYQQKSSQAPKLLFHYYDKDFNNEADTPDNFQSRRPNTSFCFLDIRSPGLGDTAMYLCATSRAERQGANGYTFGSGTRLTVV.

The chain uses TRBV20-1 and TRBJ1-2; D is unresolved. The length of the CDR3 is 11 residues. Looked up from germline, CDR1 is DFQATT and CDR2 is SNEGSKA (reference sequence). The V and J ends lost 3 bases and 10 bases respectively, with 12 bases between them. In DNA form, the CDR3 reads TGCAGTGCTAGCCAAGGGATGTTCTACACCTTC. Amino acid sequence: CSASQGMFYTF.

This clonotype was seen many times. This sequence joins TRBV7-2 and TRBJ2-1; 8 nucleotides align to TRBD2. The CDR3 sequence is 15 residues long. After removal of 1 base from V and 8 bases from J, the junction contained 7 bases not matched to a gene. Germline CDR1 SGHTA, CDR2 FQGNSA. CDR3 loop: CASSLDAGGGDEQFF. Here the CDR3 DNA reads TGTGCCAGCAGCTTAGATGCGGGAGGTGGAGATGAGCAGTTCTTC.

This clonotype was detected only a few times. The chain recombines TRBV24-1 with TRBJ1-5; D is undetermined. The CDR3 has 12 amino acids. The V gene lost 4 bases and the J gene lost 9 bases, with 9 bases spanning the gap. CDR1 KGHDR and CDR2 SFDVKD come from the germline V gene. The CDR3 bases are TGTGCCACCAGTGAAGGTGCACGGCCCCAGCATTTT. It yields the protein CATSEGARPQHF.

This clonotype was seen more than once but under ten times. The chain employs TRBV6-1 and TRBJ2-7; D is unclear. The V end was cut by 8 bases, the J end by 4 bases, with 9 bases between. CDR1 MNHNS and CDR2 SASEGT come from the germline V gene. This CDR3 region has 11 residues. CDR3 sequence reads: CASGNLYEQYF. The CDR3 bases are TGTGCCAGCGGAAATTTATACGAGCAGTACTTC.

The J gene is TRBJ2-1, the V gene TRBV4-1; tentatively, D is TRBD1 or TRBD2 (5 bases each). CDR1 and CDR2 from the germline V gene are MGHRA and YSYEKL. The CDR3 is 14 residues long. With 4 bases removed from V and 10 bases from J, the gap between germline ends came to 17 bases. The CDR3 bases are TGCGCCAGCAGCCTCACCGGGGCTAGAGGCGAGCAGTTCTTC. Translated, it gives CASSLTGARGEQFF.

This clonotype was observed a few times. The genes are TRBV25-1 and TRBJ1-1, with unresolved D. In germline, CDR1 is MGHDK, CDR2 SYGVNS. The V gene lost 0 bases and the J gene lost 10 bases, with 15 bases spanning the gap. The CDR3 spans 14 residues. The CDR3: CASSEYNGLSGAFF. Here the CDR3 DNA reads TGTGCCAGCAGTGAATATAATGGATTGAGCGGAGCTTTCTTT.

J is TRBJ1-1 and V is TRBV28; D ambiguous. This CDR3 comprises 18 residues. Germline V gene lookup returns CDR1 MDHEN and CDR2 SYDVKM. Between the trimmed V and J ends, which lost 5 bases and 2 bases, there was a span of 24 bases. CDR3 amino acids: CASSLTLLRVVGNTEAFF. CDR3 bases: TGTGCCAGCAGTCTCACCCTATTGAGGGTGGTCGGCAACACTGAAGCTTTCTTT.

V gene TRBV6-1 combines with J gene TRBJ1-1; no firm D call. CDR1 is MNHNS, CDR2 SASEGT, per germline. The CDR3 spans 13 residues. Trimming left V 7 bases short and J 4 bases short, with 13 bases between. DNA for the CDR3: TGTGCCAGCATGGGTCGAGTAGGCACTGAAGCTTTCTTT. Translating gives CASMGRVGTEAFF.

This clonotype was seen a handful of times. This chain uses TRBV20-1 with TRBJ2-1; D gene ambiguous. The CDR3 sequence is 12 residues long. Germline loops: CDR1 DFQATT, CDR2 SNEGSKA (reference sequence). The V end was cut by 3 bases, the J end by 4 bases, with 7 bases between. In DNA, the CDR3 is TGCAGTGCTAGTGAAGCGTACAATGAGCAGTTCTTC. This sequence encodes CSASEAYNEQFF.

This clonotype has a count of ten or more. The chain has TRBV27 and TRBJ1-1, with D hard to call. The CDR3 consists of 13 residues. Trimming took 7 bases from V and 0 from J, leaving 9 bases between them. CDR1 MNHEY and CDR2 SMNVEV come from the germline V gene (reference sequence). In DNA, the CDR3 is TGTGCCAGCACCCGCGACCTGAACACTGAAGCTTTCTTT. Translated: CASTRDLNTEAFF.

Turning to this clonotype: Germline is not matched at one junction end, which may reflect a read error. The rearrangement links TRBV15 to TRBJ1-5; no clear D. Germline V gene lookup returns CDR1 LNHNV and CDR2 YYDKDF (reference sequence). This CDR3 is built from 15 residues. As DNA, the CDR3 is TGTGCCACCAGCCGAAACCCCTATAGCAGTCAGCCCCAGCATTTT. Translating it yields CATSRNPYSSQPQHF.

Only a few counts were recorded for this clonotype. The chain combines TRBV20-1 with TRBJ1-2; TRBD1 aligns across 7 bases. Germline values: CDR1 DFQATT, CDR2 SNEGSKA (reference sequence). The CDR3 contains 15 residues. The V and J ends lost 2 bases and 3 bases, in that order; junction bases with no gene match: 9. This CDR3 is CSARPGQARDYGYTF. CDR3 DNA sequence: TGCAGTGCTAGACCAGGACAGGCCCGGGACTATGGCTACACCTTC.

This clonotype appeared a few times. The chain carries TRBV4-3 and TRBJ2-3, with TRBD1 matching 10 bases. J was trimmed by 10 bases and V by 6 bases; bases with no gene match: 19. CDR3 length: 17 amino acids. Germline-derived CDR1 and CDR2 are LGHNA and YSLEER. CDR3 DNA: TGCGCCAGCAGTCCCCTGGCGGGACAGGGGCCCTCCGGCCCGCAGTATTTT. It codes for CASSPLAGQGPSGPQYF.

This clonotype was found a few times. The rearrangement joins TRBV12-3 or TRBV12-4 to TRBJ1-4; D call uncertain. The CDR3 is made up of 13 amino acids. V was pared by 0 bases and J by 6 bases, with 5 bases between. CDR3 in amino acids: CASSLAQDEKLFF. The CDR3, as DNA: TGTGCCAGCAGTTTAGCGCAGGATGAAAAACTGTTTTTT.

The chain joins TRBV20-1 to TRBJ2-1; 8 nucleotides agree with TRBD2. The trim removed 4 bases at V and 2 bases at J, leaving 10 bases unmatched. Germline values: CDR1 DFQATT, CDR2 SNEGSKA (reference sequence). The CDR3 consists of 16 residues. The CDR3 bases are TGCAGTGCTACTACCGGGACTAGACCTCCCTACAATGAGCAGTTCTTC. Its protein product is CSATTGTRPPYNEQFF.

The gene calls are TRBV28 and TRBJ1-1; D not certain. V dropped 6 bases and J dropped 11 bases, with 19 bases sitting between them. The CDR3 totals 13 residues. Germline values: CDR1 MDHEN, CDR2 SYDVKM. The CDR3 loop reads CASSPDPGTLAFF. CDR3 nucleotide sequence: TGTGCCAGCAGCCCCGACCCAGGCACCTTGGCTTTCTTT.

V usage is TRBV6-2 or TRBV6-3 and J usage is TRBJ1-2, with D hard to call. This CDR3 is built from 13 residues. Germline CDR1 reads MNHEY; CDR2 reads SVGEGT. The V end lost 2 bases, the J end lost 8 bases, and 12 bases lay between the germline ends. CDR3 protein: CASSYKGHRGYTF. The DNA for the CDR3 is TGTGCCAGCAGTTACAAGGGTCATAGAGGCTACACCTTC.

V and J are TRBV24-1 and TRBJ2-3, with D hard to call. Looked up from germline, CDR1 is KGHDR and CDR2 is SFDVKD. V was cut by 3 bases and J by 1 base, with 13 bases left in between. CDR3 length: 16 residues. The DNA of the CDR3 is TGTGCCACCAGTGATACCAGAGGTTTCGGCACAGATACGCAGTATTTT. Translating it yields CATSDTRGFGTDTQYF.

This clonotype occurred a few times. The chain recombines TRBV6-1 with TRBJ2-5; 8 nucleotides match TRBD2. Germline V CDR1 and CDR2: MNHNS, SASEGT. The CDR3 is 13 residues long. Unmatched junction bases numbered 5, after V lost 7 bases and J lost 4 bases. Here the CDR3 reads CASKKRGLETQYF. Written as DNA, the CDR3 is TGTGCCAGCAAAAAGCGGGGGTTAGAGACCCAGTACTTC.

This sequence joins TRBV7-9 and TRBJ1-2; TRBD1 might be the D (5 bases). Germline V gene sequence: CDR1 SEHNR, CDR2 FQNEAQ (reference sequence). V lost 5 bases and J 7 bases, leaving 11 bases between the germline ends. The CDR3 covers 12 residues. The CDR3 loop is CASSTRGGGYTF. The CDR3, as DNA: TGTGCCAGCAGCACTAGGGGCGGTGGCTACACCTTC.

The J gene is TRBJ2-2, the V gene TRBV20-1, with D hard to call. The V gene's germline CDR1 is DFQATT and CDR2 SNEGSKA (reference sequence). Between the trimmed V and J ends, which lost 6 bases and 1 base, there was a span of 24 bases. The length of the CDR3 is 18 residues. Written as DNA, the CDR3 is TGCAGTGCCGCCCCCATTCTGGTGGTAAGAAAGAACACCGGGGAGCTGTTTTTT. Its translation: CSAAPILVVRKNTGELFF.